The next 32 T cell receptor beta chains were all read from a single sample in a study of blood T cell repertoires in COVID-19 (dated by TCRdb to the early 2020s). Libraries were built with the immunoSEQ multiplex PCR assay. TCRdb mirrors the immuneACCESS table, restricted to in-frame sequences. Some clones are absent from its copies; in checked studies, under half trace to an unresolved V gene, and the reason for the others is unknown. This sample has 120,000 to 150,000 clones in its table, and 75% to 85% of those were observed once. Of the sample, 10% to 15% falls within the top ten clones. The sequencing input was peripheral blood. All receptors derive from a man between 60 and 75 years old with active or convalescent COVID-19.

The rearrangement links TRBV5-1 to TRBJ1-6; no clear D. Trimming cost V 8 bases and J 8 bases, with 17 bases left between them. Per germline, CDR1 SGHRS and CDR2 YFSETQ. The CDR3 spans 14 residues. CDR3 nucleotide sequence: TGCGCCAGTTCTATCCGGGTACGTTATTCACCCCTCCACTTT. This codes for CASSIRVRYSPLHF.

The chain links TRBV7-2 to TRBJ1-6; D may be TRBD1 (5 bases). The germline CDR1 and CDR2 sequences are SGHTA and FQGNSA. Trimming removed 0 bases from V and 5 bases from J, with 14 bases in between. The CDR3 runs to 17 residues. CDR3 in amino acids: CASSLARGRTNNSPLHF. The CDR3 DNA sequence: TGTGCCAGCAGCTTAGCGCGGGGACGGACGAATAATTCACCCCTCCACTTT.

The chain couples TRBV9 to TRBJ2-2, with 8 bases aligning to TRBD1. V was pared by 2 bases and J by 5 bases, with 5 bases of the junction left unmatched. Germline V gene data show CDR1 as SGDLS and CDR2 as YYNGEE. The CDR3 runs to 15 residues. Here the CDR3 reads CASSVADRETGELFF. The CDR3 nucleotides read TGTGCCAGCAGCGTGGCGGACAGGGAGACCGGGGAGCTGTTTTTT. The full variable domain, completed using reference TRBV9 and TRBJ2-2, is DSGVTQTPKHLITATGQRVTLRCSPRSGDLSVYWYQQSLDQGLQFLIQYYNGEERAKGNILERFSAQQFPDLHSELNLSSLELGDSALYFCASSVADRETGELFFGEGSRLTVL.

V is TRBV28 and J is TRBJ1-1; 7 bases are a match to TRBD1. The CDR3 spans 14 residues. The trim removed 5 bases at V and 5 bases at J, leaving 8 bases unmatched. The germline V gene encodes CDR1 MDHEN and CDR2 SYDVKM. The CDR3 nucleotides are TGTGCCAGCAGTCAAACAGACAGGGTGACTGAAGCTTTCTTT. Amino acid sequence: CASSQTDRVTEAFF.

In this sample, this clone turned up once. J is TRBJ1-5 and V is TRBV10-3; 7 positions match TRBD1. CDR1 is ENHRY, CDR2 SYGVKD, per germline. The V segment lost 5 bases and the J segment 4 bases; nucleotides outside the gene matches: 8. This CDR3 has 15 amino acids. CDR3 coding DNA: TGTGCCATCAGTACAGGGGATGTCGGGAATCAGCCCCAGCATTTT. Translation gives CAISTGDVGNQPQHF.

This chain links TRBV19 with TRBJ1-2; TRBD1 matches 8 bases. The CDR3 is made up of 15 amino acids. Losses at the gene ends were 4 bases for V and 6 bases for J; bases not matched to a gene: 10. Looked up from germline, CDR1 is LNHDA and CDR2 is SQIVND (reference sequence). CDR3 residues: CASSKNQGAENGYTF. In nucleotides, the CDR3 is TGTGCCAGTAGTAAAAACCAGGGGGCAGAGAATGGCTACACCTTC.

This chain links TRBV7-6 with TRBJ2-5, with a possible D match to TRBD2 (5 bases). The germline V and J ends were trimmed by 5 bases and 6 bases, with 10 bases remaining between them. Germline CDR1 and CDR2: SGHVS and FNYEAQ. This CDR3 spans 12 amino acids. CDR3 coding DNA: TGTGCCAGCAGCCCCCGGGGAAAGACCCAGTACTTC. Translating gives CASSPRGKTQYF.

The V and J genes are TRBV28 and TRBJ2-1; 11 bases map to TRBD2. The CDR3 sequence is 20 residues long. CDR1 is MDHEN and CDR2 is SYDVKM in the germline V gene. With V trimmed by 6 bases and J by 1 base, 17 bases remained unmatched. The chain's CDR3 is CASRGAGTQTSGISYNEQFF. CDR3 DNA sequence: TGTGCCAGCAGGGGGGCCGGGACACAGACTAGCGGGATATCCTACAATGAGCAGTTCTTC.

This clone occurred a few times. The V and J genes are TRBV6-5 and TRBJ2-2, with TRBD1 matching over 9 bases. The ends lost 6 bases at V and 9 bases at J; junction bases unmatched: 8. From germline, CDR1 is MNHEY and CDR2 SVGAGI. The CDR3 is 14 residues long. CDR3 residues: CASSRDRVKWELFF. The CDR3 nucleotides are TGTGCCAGCAGCCGGGACAGGGTTAAGTGGGAGCTGTTTTTT.

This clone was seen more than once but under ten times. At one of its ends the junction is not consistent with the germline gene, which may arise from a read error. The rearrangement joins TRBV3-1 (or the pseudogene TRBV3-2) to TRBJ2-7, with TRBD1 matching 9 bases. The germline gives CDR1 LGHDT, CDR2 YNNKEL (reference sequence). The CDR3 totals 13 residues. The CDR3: CASSQADRGSAHF. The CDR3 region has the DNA TGTGCCAGCAGCCAAGCGGACAGGGGTTCGGCCCACTTC.

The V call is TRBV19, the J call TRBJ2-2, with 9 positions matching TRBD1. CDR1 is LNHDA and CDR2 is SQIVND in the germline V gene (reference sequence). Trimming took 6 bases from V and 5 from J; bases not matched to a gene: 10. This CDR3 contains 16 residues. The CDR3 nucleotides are TGTGCCAGTAGCCCCCCGGGACAGGGACTAACCGGGGAGCTGTTTTTT. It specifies CASSPPGQGLTGELFF.

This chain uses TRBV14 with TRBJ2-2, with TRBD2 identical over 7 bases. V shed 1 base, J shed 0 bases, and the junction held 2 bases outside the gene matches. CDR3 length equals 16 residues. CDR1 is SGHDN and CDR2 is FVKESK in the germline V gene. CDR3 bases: TGTGCCAGCAGCCAAGGCAGCGGGGCGAACACCGGGGAGCTGTTTTTT. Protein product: CASSQGSGANTGELFF.

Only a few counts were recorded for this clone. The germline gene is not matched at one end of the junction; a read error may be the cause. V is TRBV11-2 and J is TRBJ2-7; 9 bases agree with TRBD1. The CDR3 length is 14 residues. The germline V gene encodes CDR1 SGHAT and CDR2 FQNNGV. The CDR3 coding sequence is TGTGCCAGCACCTTAACAGGGGGCTACCACGAGCAGTACTTC. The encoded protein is CASTLTGGYHEQYF. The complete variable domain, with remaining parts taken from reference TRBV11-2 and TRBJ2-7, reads EAGVAQSPRYKIIEKRQSVAFWCNPISGHATLYWYQQILGQGPKLLIQFQNNGVVDDSQLPKDRFSAERLKGVDSTLKIQPAKLEDSAVYLCASTLTGGYHEQYFGPGTRLTVT.

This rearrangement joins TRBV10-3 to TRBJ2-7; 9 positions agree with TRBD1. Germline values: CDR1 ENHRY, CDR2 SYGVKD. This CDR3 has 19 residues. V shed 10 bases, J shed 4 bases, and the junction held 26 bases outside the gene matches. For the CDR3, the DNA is TGTGCCACTCAGCCTAACCGGGACAGGGCAATATTGGGGAGATACGAGCAGTACTTC. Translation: CATQPNRDRAILGRYEQYF.

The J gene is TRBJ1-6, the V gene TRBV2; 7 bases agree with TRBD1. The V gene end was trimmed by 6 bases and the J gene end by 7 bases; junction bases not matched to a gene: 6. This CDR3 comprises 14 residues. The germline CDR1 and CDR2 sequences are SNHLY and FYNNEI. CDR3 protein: CASSSGTANSPLHF. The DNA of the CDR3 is TGTGCCAGCAGCTCAGGGACAGCGAATTCACCCCTCCACTTT.

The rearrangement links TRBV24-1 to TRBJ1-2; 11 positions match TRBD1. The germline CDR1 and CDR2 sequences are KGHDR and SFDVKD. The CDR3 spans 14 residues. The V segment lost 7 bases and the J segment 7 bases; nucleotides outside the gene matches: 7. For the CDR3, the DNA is TGTGCCACCAGCGGACAGGGGGCGAGTGCTGGCTACACCTTC. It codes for CATSGQGASAGYTF.

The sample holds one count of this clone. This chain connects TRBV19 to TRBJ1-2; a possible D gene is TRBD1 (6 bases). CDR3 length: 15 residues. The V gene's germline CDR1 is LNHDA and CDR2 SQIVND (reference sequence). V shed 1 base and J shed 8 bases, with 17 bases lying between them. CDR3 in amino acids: CASSIATQGGKGYTF. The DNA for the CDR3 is TGTGCCAGTAGTATAGCAACACAGGGAGGGAAGGGCTACACCTTC.

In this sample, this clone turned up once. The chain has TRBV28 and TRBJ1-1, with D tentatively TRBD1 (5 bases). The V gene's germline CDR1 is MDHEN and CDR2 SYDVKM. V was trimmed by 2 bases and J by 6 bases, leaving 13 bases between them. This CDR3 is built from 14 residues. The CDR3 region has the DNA TGTGCCAGCAGTTTACGACATCGGGGGGCTGAAGCTTTCTTT. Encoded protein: CASSLRHRGAEAFF.

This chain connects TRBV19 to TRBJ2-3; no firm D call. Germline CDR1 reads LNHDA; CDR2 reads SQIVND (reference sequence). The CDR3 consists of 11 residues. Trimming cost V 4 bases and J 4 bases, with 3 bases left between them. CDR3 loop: CASSNSDTQYF. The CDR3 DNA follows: TGTGCCAGTAGTAACTCAGATACGCAGTATTTT.

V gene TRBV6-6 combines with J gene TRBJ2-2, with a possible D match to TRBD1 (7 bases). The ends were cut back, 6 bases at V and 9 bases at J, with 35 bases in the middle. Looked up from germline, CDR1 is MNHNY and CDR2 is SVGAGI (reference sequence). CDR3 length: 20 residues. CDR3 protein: CASSLRGGTEFGFVRWELFF. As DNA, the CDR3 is TGTGCCAGCAGCCTTCGGGGCGGGACAGAATTCGGGTTCGTTCGCTGGGAGCTGTTTTTT.

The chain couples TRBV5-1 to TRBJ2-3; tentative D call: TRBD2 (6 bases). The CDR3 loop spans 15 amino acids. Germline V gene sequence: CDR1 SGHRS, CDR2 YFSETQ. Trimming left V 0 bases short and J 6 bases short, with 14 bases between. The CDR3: CASSLVAAIGDTQYF. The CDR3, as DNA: TGCGCCAGCAGCTTGGTAGCGGCCATAGGGGATACGCAGTATTTT.

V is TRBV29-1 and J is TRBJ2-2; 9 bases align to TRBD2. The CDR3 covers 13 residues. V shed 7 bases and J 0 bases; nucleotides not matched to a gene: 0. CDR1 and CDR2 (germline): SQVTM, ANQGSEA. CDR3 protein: CSGGGANTGELFF. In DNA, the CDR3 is TGCAGCGGCGGGGGGGCGAACACCGGGGAGCTGTTTTTT.

CDR3 DNA sequence: TGTGCCAGCAGCGTAGAAATCGGGGCGGGGCACTCCTACAATGAGCAGTTCTTC. It encodes CASSVEIGAGHSYNEQFF. The V call is TRBV9, the J call TRBJ2-1, with D possibly being TRBD2 (6 bases). CDR1 is SGDLS and CDR2 is YYNGEE in the germline V gene. Trimming left V 0 bases short and J 0 bases short, with 16 bases between. The CDR3 loop spans 18 amino acids.

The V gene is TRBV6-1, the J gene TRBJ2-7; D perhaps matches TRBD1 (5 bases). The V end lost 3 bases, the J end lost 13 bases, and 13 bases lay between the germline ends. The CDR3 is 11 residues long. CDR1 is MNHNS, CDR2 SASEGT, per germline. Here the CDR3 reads CASSDRVQGYF. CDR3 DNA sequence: TGTGCCAGCAGTGACAGGGTTCAAGGATACTTC.

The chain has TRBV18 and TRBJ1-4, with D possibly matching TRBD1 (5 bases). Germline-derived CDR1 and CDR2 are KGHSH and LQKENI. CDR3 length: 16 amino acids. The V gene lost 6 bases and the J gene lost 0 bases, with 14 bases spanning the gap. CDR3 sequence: CASSPQGGATNEKLFF. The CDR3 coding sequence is TGTGCCAGCTCCCCCCAGGGTGGGGCAACTAATGAAAAACTGTTTTTT.

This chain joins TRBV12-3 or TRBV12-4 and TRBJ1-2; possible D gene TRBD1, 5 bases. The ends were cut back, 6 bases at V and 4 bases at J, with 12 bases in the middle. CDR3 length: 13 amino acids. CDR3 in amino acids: CASSPGLGYGYTF. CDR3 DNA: TGTGCCAGCAGCCCGGGACTGGGCTATGGCTACACCTTC.

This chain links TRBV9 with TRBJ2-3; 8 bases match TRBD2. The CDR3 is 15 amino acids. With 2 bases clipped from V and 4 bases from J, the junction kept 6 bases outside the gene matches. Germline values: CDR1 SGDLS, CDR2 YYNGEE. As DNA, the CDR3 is TGTGCCAGCAGCGTGGTCAGCGGGGGCTCAGATACGCAGTATTTT. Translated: CASSVVSGGSDTQYF.

CDR3 protein: CASSQQGWDEQYF. The CDR3 nucleotides read TGTGCCAGCAGCCAACAGGGGTGGGACGAGCAGTACTTC. The chain couples TRBV3-1 (or the pseudogene TRBV3-2) to TRBJ2-7; possible D gene TRBD1, 6 bases. V lost 2 bases, J lost 5 bases, and 10 bases lay in between. In germline, CDR1 is LGHDT, CDR2 YNNKEL (reference sequence). The CDR3 length is 13 residues.

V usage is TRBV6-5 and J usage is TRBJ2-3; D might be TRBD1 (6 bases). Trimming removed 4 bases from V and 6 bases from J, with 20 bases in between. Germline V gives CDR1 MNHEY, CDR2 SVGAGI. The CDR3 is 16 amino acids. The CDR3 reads CASSSPLRGRNDTQYF. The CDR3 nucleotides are TGTGCCAGCAGTTCCCCTCTTAGGGGGAGAAACGATACGCAGTATTTT.

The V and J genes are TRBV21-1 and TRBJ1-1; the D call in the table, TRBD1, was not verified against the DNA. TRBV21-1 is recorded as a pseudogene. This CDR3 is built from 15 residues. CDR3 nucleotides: TGTGCCAGCCGAGCAAAGGGGCGTGGTAACACTGAAGCTTTCTTT. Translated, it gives CASRAKGRGNTEAFF.

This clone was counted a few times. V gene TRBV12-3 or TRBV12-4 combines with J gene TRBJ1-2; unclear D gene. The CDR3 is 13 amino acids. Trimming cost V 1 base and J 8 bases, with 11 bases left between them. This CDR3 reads CASSLDRRRGYTF. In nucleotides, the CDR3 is TGTGCCAGCAGTTTAGATCGGAGGCGCGGCTACACCTTC.

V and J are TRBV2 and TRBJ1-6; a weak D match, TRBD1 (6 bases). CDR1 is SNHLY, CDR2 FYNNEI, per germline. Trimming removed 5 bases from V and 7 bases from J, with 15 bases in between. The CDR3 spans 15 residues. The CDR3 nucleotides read TGTGCCAGCAGTCGGGACAACGGGTACAATTCACCCCTCCACTTT. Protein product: CASSRDNGYNSPLHF.